The 13 T cell receptor beta chains below all came from one sample that was sequenced in a study of T cell changes during pregnancy in multiple sclerosis. Sequencing used immunoSEQ multiplex PCR; TCRdb keeps in-frame clones, though not all of them. The sample consists of about 70,000 clones, around 92% of them appearing once. The material sequenced was peripheral blood, taken in the first trimester of pregnancy. The receptors here all came from a female donor with multiple sclerosis, enrolled in a pregnancy study.

This chain connects TRBV7-2 to TRBJ2-3; the D is unclear. Germline lookup yields CDR1 SGHTA and CDR2 FQGNSA. The V and J ends lost 1 base and 10 bases respectively, with 12 bases between them. The CDR3 is 13 amino acids. CDR3: CASSLVFASAQYF. In nucleotides, the CDR3 is TGTGCCAGCAGCTTAGTATTCGCTTCGGCGCAGTATTTT.

The chain recombines TRBV28 with TRBJ2-2; 12 bases align to TRBD2. CDR3 length: 21 amino acids. Trimming took 6 bases from V and 5 from J; bases not matched to a gene: 22. CDR1 MDHEN and CDR2 SYDVKM come from the germline V gene. CDR3 residues: CASSSFVRIGLAGSQTGELFF. CDR3 DNA: TGTGCCAGCAGCTCCTTCGTTCGTATTGGACTAGCGGGAAGTCAAACCGGGGAGCTGTTTTTT.

This chain links TRBV9 with TRBJ2-7; a possible D gene is TRBD1 (5 bases). The CDR3 consists of 13 residues. V lost 4 bases and J lost 5, with 13 bases in between. Per germline, CDR1 SGDLS and CDR2 YYNGEE. CDR3 loop: CASSPVQGNEQYF. In DNA form, the CDR3 reads TGTGCCAGCAGCCCAGTGCAGGGTAACGAGCAGTACTTC.

V and J are TRBV7-2 and TRBJ1-5, with D maybe TRBD1 (6 bases). Deletions cut 4 bases from V and 3 bases from J, with 13 bases between. Germline V gives CDR1 SGHTA, CDR2 FQGNSA. The CDR3 is 15 residues long. In DNA, the CDR3 is TGTGCCAGCAGCTCTACAGGGAACGCCAATCAGCCCCAGCATTTT. This gives the protein CASSSTGNANQPQHF.

V usage is TRBV7-9 and J usage is TRBJ2-1, with 7 bases aligning to TRBD2. Germline trimming cut 1 base from V and 7 bases from J; bases unmatched to any gene: 7. The CDR3 loop spans 15 amino acids. Germline CDR1 reads SEHNR; CDR2 reads FQNEAQ (reference sequence). The CDR3 region is CASSLVAGVGNEQFF. The CDR3 DNA follows: TGTGCCAGCAGCTTAGTTGCGGGAGTGGGAAATGAGCAGTTCTTC.

The CDR3 is CASRTGTGNTGELFF. CDR3 DNA sequence: TGTGCCAGCAGGACCGGGACAGGGAACACCGGGGAGCTGTTTTTT. The chain recombines TRBV2 with TRBJ2-2, with TRBD1 matching 8 bases. With 6 bases clipped from V and 1 base from J, the junction kept 4 bases outside the gene matches. In germline, CDR1 is SNHLY, CDR2 FYNNEI. The length of the CDR3 is 15 residues.

The CDR3 protein is CATSRDLATGQPQHF. As DNA, the CDR3 is TGTGCCACCAGCAGAGACCTAGCCACGGGTCAGCCCCAGCATTTT. The chain employs TRBV15 and TRBJ1-5; D remains unclear. V lost 0 bases and J lost 6, with 12 bases in between. Germline values: CDR1 LNHNV, CDR2 YYDKDF (reference sequence). The CDR3 runs 15 residues.

The V and J genes are TRBV5-1 and TRBJ1-3, with D possibly being TRBD1 (6 bases). Germline values: CDR1 SGHRS, CDR2 YFSETQ. Trimming stripped 0 bases from V and 0 bases from J, with 7 bases between. This CDR3 spans 15 amino acids. The CDR3 region is CASSLVGGSGNTIYF. CDR3 sequence (DNA): TGCGCCAGCAGCTTGGTAGGGGGCTCTGGAAACACCATATATTTT.

The J gene is TRBJ2-7, the V gene TRBV7-9, with a weak D call TRBD2 (6 bases). The V gene lost 5 bases and the J gene lost 1 base, with 9 bases spanning the gap. In germline, CDR1 is SEHNR, CDR2 FQNEAQ (reference sequence). The CDR3 is made up of 13 amino acids. Here the CDR3 DNA reads TGTGCCAGCAGCATGGGGGGTTCCTACGAGCAGTACTTC. Translation gives CASSMGGSYEQYF.

The chain uses TRBV7-9 and TRBJ1-2; no reliable D call. Trimming took 5 bases from V and 8 from J, leaving 21 bases between them. The CDR3 runs to 15 residues. The germline CDR1 and CDR2 sequences are SEHNR and FQNEAQ (reference sequence). The CDR3 is CASSGRRAALRGYTF. In DNA form, the CDR3 reads TGTGCCAGCAGCGGACGGAGGGCGGCCCTTCGGGGCTACACCTTC.

This chain uses TRBV6-5 with TRBJ2-7, with TRBD2 identical over 11 bases. Trimming took 4 bases from V and 1 from J; bases not matched to a gene: 3. This CDR3 region has 15 residues. Germline V gives CDR1 MNHEY, CDR2 SVGAGI. The CDR3 DNA reads as TGTGCCAGCAGTTCCGCTAGCGGGAGGTCCTACGAGCAGTACTTC. It is translated as CASSSASGRSYEQYF.

This chain uses TRBV6-1 with TRBJ1-1; weak D call: TRBD1 (5 bases). Deletions cut 1 base from V and 4 bases from J, with 16 bases between. The germline CDR1 and CDR2 sequences are MNHNS and SASEGT. The CDR3 consists of 16 residues. For the CDR3, the DNA is TGTGCCAGCAGTGAAGGACGGGGGTGGAGGGTCACTGAAGCTTTCTTT. Amino acid sequence: CASSEGRGWRVTEAFF.

The chain's CDR3 is CASSLALGSQPQHF. The CDR3 DNA reads TGCGCCAGCAGCTTGGCCCTAGGGAGTCAGCCCCAGCATTTT. V usage is TRBV5-1 and J usage is TRBJ1-5; no clear D gene. From germline, CDR1 is SGHRS and CDR2 YFSETQ. CDR3 size: 14 residues. Between the trimmed V and J ends, which lost 0 bases and 6 bases, there was a span of 10 bases.